The 11 T cell receptor beta chains listed next were all sequenced from one sample in a study of blood T cells in healthy people across ages (dated by TCRdb to the mid-2010s). Libraries were prepared through 5' RACE. The instrument was an Illumina HiSeq 2500. The second PCR ran for about 7 to 11 cycles and used a J-beta primer mix along with a sample-barcoded 5' primer. Starting from the raw public reads, TCRdb applied fastp trimming at Q25, assembled clones with MiXCR and retained in-frame beta chains. Entries that share a CDR3 protein sequence are merged under the most common genes and DNA. The sample has about 1.7 million distinct CDR3 sequences on record, roughly 28% of them singletons. The top ten constitute roughly 8% of the sample. Sequencing was carried out using blood. The receptor source for this set is a woman under 40 in good health.

The genes are TRBV19 and TRBJ2-1; 13 bases align to TRBD2. J was trimmed by 7 bases and V by 7 bases; bases with no gene match: 7. The CDR3 spans 15 residues. Germline-derived CDR1 and CDR2 are LNHDA and SQIVND (reference sequence). CDR3 protein: CASIRTSGRWNEQFF. The CDR3, as DNA: TGTGCCAGTATCCGGACTAGCGGGAGATGGAATGAGCAGTTCTTC.

The chain combines TRBV28 with TRBJ2-7; 10 nucleotides match TRBD1. With 7 bases clipped from V and 1 base from J, the junction kept 7 bases outside the gene matches. Germline values: CDR1 MDHEN, CDR2 SYDVKM. The CDR3 contains 15 residues. The CDR3 protein is CASTTDRGPSYEQYF. The CDR3 DNA reads as TGTGCCAGCACCACCGACAGGGGGCCTTCCTACGAGCAGTACTTC.

This clonotype was recorded a few times. The genes are TRBV24-1 and TRBJ2-2; the D gene is possibly TRBD1 (6 bases). Trimming cost V 3 bases and J 1 base, with 8 bases left between them. The CDR3 sequence is 15 residues long. Germline CDR1 KGHDR, CDR2 SFDVKD. In DNA, the CDR3 is TGTGCCACCAGTGATCCGGGACAGAACACCGGGGAGCTGTTTTTT. It codes for CATSDPGQNTGELFF.

J is TRBJ2-5 and V is TRBV9; 7 bases map to TRBD2. Germline loops: CDR1 SGDLS, CDR2 YYNGEE. Germline trimming cut 3 bases from V and 5 bases from J; bases unmatched to any gene: 10. This CDR3 region has 15 residues. The CDR3 nucleotides read TGTGCCAGCAGCGCTCGACTAGCAGGTGGGGAGACCCAGTACTTC. This encodes CASSARLAGGETQYF. Filled out from reference TRBV9 and TRBJ2-5, the complete variable domain reads DSGVTQTPKHLITATGQRVTLRCSPRSGDLSVYWYQQSLDQGLQFLIQYYNGEERAKGNILERFSAQQFPDLHSELNLSSLELGDSALYFCASSARLAGGETQYFGPGTRLLVL.

Many counts were recorded for this clonotype. The chain recombines TRBV20-1 with TRBJ2-5; the D call may be TRBD1 or TRBD2 (5 bases each). Trimming left V 5 bases short and J 3 bases short, with 16 bases between. The CDR3 length is 14 residues. CDR1 DFQATT and CDR2 SNEGSKA come from the germline V gene (reference sequence). The CDR3 nucleotides read TGCAGTGCTCGGGACCCTAATGTAAAAGAGACCCAGTACTTC. Amino acid sequence: CSARDPNVKETQYF.

The CDR3: CASSPFDRAGNSPLHF. The CDR3 DNA is TGTGCCAGCAGTCCTTTTGACCGGGCAGGTAATTCACCCCTCCACTTT. The rearrangement uses TRBV2 and TRBJ1-6; D ambiguous. The CDR3 totals 16 residues. From germline, CDR1 is SNHLY and CDR2 FYNNEI. Trimming shortened V by 5 bases and J by 6 bases, and 17 bases separated the two germline ends.

This clonotype was picked up a small number of times. V and J are TRBV30 and TRBJ2-3; D uncertain. The CDR3 covers 14 residues. Germline CDR1 and CDR2: GTSNPN and SVGIG (reference sequence). Trimming removed 5 bases from V and 0 bases from J, with 12 bases in between. The CDR3, as DNA: TGTGCCTGGGGAAAACCGACTAGCACAGATACGCAGTATTTT. Amino acid sequence: CAWGKPTSTDTQYF.

This chain connects TRBV12-3 or TRBV12-4 to TRBJ2-4; TRBD2 agrees at 9 bases. The trim removed 0 bases at V and 13 bases at J, leaving 7 bases unmatched. CDR3 length: 14 amino acids. CDR3 in amino acids: CASSLAPSGEAQYF. The CDR3 coding sequence is TGTGCCAGCAGTTTAGCCCCTAGCGGGGAGGCCCAGTACTTC.

This clonotype was seen more than once but under ten times. The J gene is TRBJ2-5, the V gene TRBV28, with a tentative D call TRBD1 (7 bases). The CDR3 loop spans 14 amino acids. V lost 7 bases and J 12 bases, leaving 24 bases between the germline ends. Looked up from germline, CDR1 is MDHEN and CDR2 is SYDVKM. DNA for the CDR3: TGTGCCAGCAACTCCGTGCCGCGCGCCAGGGGGGAGTACTTC. It yields the protein CASNSVPRARGEYF.

The rearrangement links TRBV7-9 to TRBJ2-1; TRBD2 agrees at 8 bases. Trimming removed 8 bases from V and 6 bases from J; junction bases left unmatched: 6. Germline V gives CDR1 SEHNR, CDR2 FQNEAQ (reference sequence). CDR3 length: 13 amino acids. For the CDR3, the DNA is TGTGCCAGCGGGGTAGCGGGGATCAATGAGCAGTTCTTC. Residues: CASGVAGINEQFF. The variable domain in full, completed from reference TRBV7-9 and TRBJ2-1, reads DTGVSQNPRHKITKRGQNVTFRCDPISEHNRLYWYRQTLGQGPEFLTYFQNEAQLEKSRLLSDRFSAERPKGSFSTLEIQRTEQGDSAMYLCASGVAGINEQFFGPGTRLTVL.

The V call is TRBV11-2, the J call TRBJ2-1, with 12 bases identical to TRBD2. The CDR3 totals 17 residues. With 6 bases clipped from V and 6 bases from J, the junction kept 12 bases outside the gene matches. Germline CDR1 reads SGHAT; CDR2 reads FQNNGV. DNA for the CDR3: TGTGCCAGCAGGAACAGGGCTAGCGGGGGGGCAGGCAATGAGCAGTTCTTC. It is translated as CASRNRASGGAGNEQFF.